This T cell receptor beta chain was profiled in a study of ipilimumab plus nivolumab after autologous stem cell transplantation. As for the study in general: Median doses per patient: roughly 5 ipilimumab, under 10 nivolumab.

The table came from immunoSEQ multiplex PCR; TCRdb's copy has only in-frame clones and leaves some out. The sample has 40,000 to 45,000 clones; 90% to 95% are singletons. This clonotype was sampled from a male donor with multiple myeloma. The source material was PBMCs, sampled in a trial of ipilimumab plus nivolumab as post-transplant consolidation.

CDR3 in amino acids: CASSPIRQGAKETQYF. Here the CDR3 DNA reads TGTGCCAGCAGTCCGATCCGGCAGGGGGCGAAAGAGACCCAGTACTTC. The rearrangement links TRBV28 to TRBJ2-5; 8 nucleotides line up with TRBD1. In germline, CDR1 is MDHEN, CDR2 SYDVKM. V trimming: 5 bases; J trimming: 3 bases; junction bases outside the gene matches: 11. This CDR3 region has 16 residues.